Listed below are T cell receptor beta chains from one sample, sequenced in a study of neoadjuvant anti-PD-1 for oral cavity cancer. Clones were read by immunoSEQ multiplex PCR, and TCRdb kept only the in-frame ones, dropping some. The table shows 14,000 to 15,000 clones, with roughly three quarters occurring only once. The source was PBMCs, collected before nivolumab (anti-PD-1) treatment. The receptors were gathered from a person between 40 and 79 years old with oral cavity squamous cell carcinoma. The CDR3 runs from the conserved cysteine through the conserved F or W. D genes are given only for firm matches. The listing skips clone size in some rows; elsewhere it reads once, few, many or a size class.

j_call clone_size v_call d_call cdr3_nt cdr3_aa
TRBJ1-6 . TRBV5-6 . TGTGCCAGCAGCTTGGTCGGGGCTTATTCACCCCTCCACTTT CASSLVGAYSPLHF
TRBJ1-4 . TRBV9 TRBD1 TGTGCCAGCAGCGGACAGGGATGGACTAATGAAAAACTGTTTTTT CASSGQGWTNEKLFF
TRBJ2-2 . TRBV11-2 TRBD1 TGTGCCAGCAGCCCGAGGACAGGGGTTTATACCGGGGAGCTGTTTTTT CASSPRTGVYTGELFF
TRBJ2-1 . TRBV5-1 . TGCGCCAGCAGCTCGTTGGCTAACACTTACAATGAGCAGTTCTTC CASSSLANTYNEQFF
TRBJ2-7 . TRBV30 . TGTGCCTGGAGTCCCGGGTACGCGCAGTACTTC CAWSPGYAQYF
TRBJ2-5 . TRBV5-1 TRBD1 TGCGCCAGCAGCTTGAGCCCAGGGGGAAATGGGGAGACCCAGTACTTC CASSLSPGGNGETQYF
TRBJ2-6 . TRBV5-4 . TGTGCCAGCAGCTTGGACTGGGCCAACGTCCTGACTTTC CASSLDWANVLTF
TRBJ1-2 once TRBV5-3 . TGTGCCAGAAGCTTGGGCGGAAACTATGGCTACACCTTC CARSLGGNYGYTF
TRBJ2-1 . TRBV5-1 . TGCGCCAGCAGCGACTTACCGTTGGGCGAGCAGTTCTTC CASSDLPLGEQFF
TRBJ2-1 . TRBV7-3 . TGTGCCAGCAGCTTAAAACCGAGTACCAACCTTGGTAGGAGCTCCTACAATGAGCAGTTCTTC CASSLKPSTNLGRSSYNEQFF
TRBJ2-3 . TRBV5-1 . TGCGCCAGCAGTACCGGCACAGATACGCAGTATTTT CASSTGTDTQYF
TRBJ1-4 . TRBV27 TRBD1 TGTGCCAGCAGCCGGACAGGGCAAGGGGAAAAACTGTTTTTT CASSRTGQGEKLFF
TRBJ2-4 . TRBV5-1 . TGCGCCAGCAGCTCGGAAGATAGAGCGGGGACACTAGCCAAAAACATTCAGTACTTC CASSSEDRAGTLAKNIQYF
TRBJ2-5 once TRBV6-5 TRBD2 TGTGCCAGCAGTGTAACTAGCGGGAGAGAGACCCAGTACTTC CASSVTSGRETQYF
TRBJ1-2 . TRBV2 TRBD1 TGTGCCAGCAGGGGACAGGGGTTCTATGGCTACACCTTC CASRGQGFYGYTF
TRBJ1-1 . TRBV14 TRBD1 TGTGCCAGCAGCGCCCGACAGGGGAACACTGAAGCTTTCTTT CASSARQGNTEAFF
TRBJ2-2 . TRBV4-1 . TGCGCCAGCAGCCAAGCGGCTCTCGGGGAGCTGTTTTTT CASSQAALGELFF
TRBJ2-5 . TRBV6-5 . TGTGCCAGCAGTTATGGGCAGGGATTTGGGACCCAGTACTTC CASSYGQGFGTQYF